The 32 T cell receptor beta chains in this list originate from one sample, sequenced in a study of Tregs in tolerant kidney transplant recipients. The protocol was immunoSEQ multiplex PCR, while the TCRdb copy is restricted to in-frame clones and leaves out a portion. This table has tens of thousands of clones, 90% to 95% appearing once. Mixed chimerism was transient after nonmyeloablative marrow transplants from related graft donors. The sequences come from CD4+ T cells from blood (PBMCs), collected 12 months after the transplant. The receptors were gathered from a human patient who received a combined kidney and bone marrow transplant. Some T cells may be supplied by the graft donor.

The chain joins TRBV18 to TRBJ1-5; possible D gene TRBD1, 5 bases. The CDR3 runs 20 residues. The germline gives CDR1 KGHSH, CDR2 LQKENI. The V end lost 2 bases, the J end lost 0 bases, and 23 bases lay between the germline ends. The CDR3, as DNA: TGTGCCAGCTCACCAGTGCTGGCTCTTGGGACTGGTTATAGCAATCAGCCCCAGCATTTT. This codes for CASSPVLALGTGYSNQPQHF.

The genes are TRBV4-1 and TRBJ2-7; 14 nucleotides line up with TRBD2. The ends lost 1 base at V and 1 base at J; junction bases unmatched: 6. CDR3 length equals 18 residues. Per the germline V gene, CDR1 is MGHRA and CDR2 is YSYEKL. Here the CDR3 DNA reads TGCGCCAGCAGCCAAGGACTAGCGGGGGGGCCTGGATCCTACGAGCAGTACTTC. Amino acids: CASSQGLAGGPGSYEQYF.

The chain combines TRBV30 with TRBJ1-5; no clear D gene. The germline CDR1 and CDR2 sequences are GTSNPN and SVGIG (reference sequence). The CDR3 is made up of 13 amino acids. V lost 1 base to trimming and J lost 3 bases, with 7 bases between them. As DNA, the CDR3 is TGTGCCTGGAGTGGTAGTGACAATCAGCCCCAGCATTTT. This gives the protein CAWSGSDNQPQHF. The full variable domain, completed using reference TRBV30 and TRBJ1-5, is SQTIHQWPATLVQPVGSPLSLECTVEGTSNPNLYWYRQAAGRGLQLLFYSVGIGQISSEVPQNLSASRPQDRQFILSSKKLLLSDSGFYLCAWSGSDNQPQHFGDGTRLSIL.

The rearrangement joins TRBV28 to TRBJ1-2; D possibly corresponds to TRBD1 (6 bases). The CDR3 sequence is 16 residues long. The V gene's germline CDR1 is MDHEN and CDR2 SYDVKM. V was shortened by 7 bases and J by 0 bases, with 18 bases between the two germline ends. The CDR3 coding sequence is TGTGCCAGCACTTTGGTAGGGGGGGGGTCTAACTATGGCTACACCTTC. It codes for CASTLVGGGSNYGYTF.

The chain recombines TRBV28 with TRBJ1-2; tentative D call: TRBD1 (5 bases). From germline, CDR1 is MDHEN and CDR2 SYDVKM. The CDR3 length is 15 residues. Between the trimmed V and J ends, which lost 6 bases and 7 bases, there was a span of 21 bases. CDR3 coding DNA: TGTGCCAGCAGAATAGCCTCGGGGAGGGGTGGTGGCTACACCTTC. Translating gives CASRIASGRGGGYTF.

On this clone: One end of the junction varies from germline; a read error may be responsible. V usage is TRBV12-5 and J usage is TRBJ2-7; D uncertain. Looked up from germline, CDR1 is LGHNT and CDR2 is FRNRAP. CDR3 length: 11 amino acids. The CDR3 is CASGLALSKHF. Here the CDR3 DNA reads TGTGCTAGTGGTTTGGCCCTTTCGAAGCACTTC.

V and J are TRBV29-1 and TRBJ1-4; 11 nucleotides agree with TRBD1. The CDR3 covers 14 residues. Germline CDR1 SQVTM, CDR2 ANQGSEA. V lost 4 bases to trimming and J lost 8 bases; unmatched junction nucleotides: 6. The CDR3 sequence is CSVGGTGGSEKLFF. CDR3 in DNA: TGCAGCGTTGGCGGGACAGGGGGGTCGGAAAAACTGTTTTTT.

The chain joins TRBV28 to TRBJ1-6; 8 nucleotides line up with TRBD1. The junction had 10 bases not matched to a gene; V was cut back by 6 bases and J by 0 bases. Per germline, CDR1 MDHEN and CDR2 SYDVKM. The CDR3 is 18 residues long. CDR3 region: CASSRTGKASSYNSPLHF. Here the CDR3 DNA reads TGTGCCAGCAGCCGGACAGGGAAGGCGAGCTCCTATAATTCACCCCTCCACTTT.

Comment on this clone: Other DNA sequences in this sample translate to the same CDR3. J is TRBJ1-6 and V is TRBV19; D is uncertain. Trimming cost V 10 bases and J 0 bases, with 7 bases left between them. Germline CDR1 is LNHDA and CDR2 is SQIVND (reference sequence). The CDR3 runs to 13 residues. The CDR3 sequence: CANPSSYNSPLHF. As DNA, the CDR3 is TGTGCCAACCCTAGCTCCTATAATTCACCCCTCCACTTT.

J is TRBJ2-5 and V is TRBV21-1; TRBD2 is taken as the D call from the table, unchecked against the DNA. TRBV21-1 is shown as a pseudogene. The CDR3 contains 17 residues. The CDR3 protein is CASREGGPTWGSETQYF. The CDR3 DNA follows: TGTGCCAGCAGGGAGGGAGGGCCAACTTGGGGGTCAGAGACCCAGTACTTC.

The chain recombines TRBV7-9 with TRBJ1-3; D is perhaps TRBD1 (5 bases). This CDR3 is 15 amino acids long. Trimming left V 4 bases short and J 2 bases short, with 12 bases between. Per germline, CDR1 SEHNR and CDR2 FQNEAQ (reference sequence). The CDR3 loop is CASSWQGFAGNTIYF. The CDR3 nucleotides read TGTGCCAGCAGCTGGCAGGGATTTGCTGGAAACACCATATATTTT. The full variable domain, rest sourced from reference TRBV7-9 and TRBJ1-3, is DTGVSQNPRHKITKRGQNVTFRCDPISEHNRLYWYRQTLGQGPEFLTYFQNEAQLEKSRLLSDRFSAERPKGSFSTLEIQRTEQGDSAMYLCASSWQGFAGNTIYFGEGSWLTVV.

The chain recombines TRBV18 with TRBJ1-5; 8 bases are shared with TRBD1. V lost 2 bases to trimming and J lost 0 bases; unmatched junction nucleotides: 12. Germline V gene sequence: CDR1 KGHSH, CDR2 LQKENI. The length of the CDR3 is 19 residues. In nucleotides, the CDR3 is TGTGCCAGCTCACCATTAAGAGTGGCGGGACAGGCTAGCAATCAGCCCCAGCATTTT. This translates into CASSPLRVAGQASNQPQHF.

The gene calls are TRBV4-2 and TRBJ2-7; 10 positions match TRBD1. V was pared by 5 bases and J by 2 bases, with 3 bases of the junction left unmatched. Germline loops: CDR1 LGHNA, CDR2 YNFKEQ. CDR3 length: 14 amino acids. The CDR3 spells CASSKDRGTYEQYF. The CDR3 nucleotides are TGTGCCAGCAGCAAGGACAGGGGGACCTACGAGCAGTACTTC.

The rearrangement joins TRBV5-6 to TRBJ2-5; tentatively, D is TRBD1 (6 bases). Germline CDR1 SGHDT, CDR2 YYEEEE. The CDR3 consists of 15 residues. With 5 bases removed from V and 3 bases from J, the gap between germline ends came to 17 bases. This CDR3 reads CASSPLTGSEETQYF. Here the CDR3 DNA reads TGTGCCAGCAGTCCCCTAACAGGGTCCGAAGAGACCCAGTACTTC.

The J gene is TRBJ2-3, the V gene TRBV11-3; D ambiguous. Germline V gene sequence: CDR1 SGHNT, CDR2 YENEEA. V shed 4 bases and J shed 4 bases, with 9 bases lying between them. The CDR3 extends over 13 amino acids. The CDR3 here is CASSWLLSDTQYF. In DNA form, the CDR3 reads TGTGCCAGCAGCTGGCTCTTATCAGATACGCAGTATTTT.

The chain carries TRBV6-5 and TRBJ2-7; tentatively, D is TRBD1 (6 bases). Germline CDR1 MNHEY, CDR2 SVGAGI. V was cut by 6 bases and J by 1 base, with 13 bases left in between. The length of the CDR3 is 14 residues. Here the CDR3 reads CASRHTGSSYEQYF. In DNA, the CDR3 is TGTGCCAGCAGACACACAGGGTCGTCCTACGAGCAGTACTTC.

V is TRBV7-9 and J is TRBJ2-1, with D possibly being TRBD1 (5 bases). V lost 6 bases, J lost 7 bases, and 19 bases lay in between. CDR1 is SEHNR, CDR2 FQNEAQ, per germline (reference sequence). This CDR3 has 15 amino acids. In nucleotides, the CDR3 is TGTGCCAGCAGTCATTCATGGGGCGCAGAGAATGAGCAGTTCTTC. This encodes CASSHSWGAENEQFF.

DNA of the CDR3: TGTGCCTGGAGTGCCGGTGGCCAAGAGACCCAGTACTTC. This encodes CAWSAGGQETQYF. The chain couples TRBV30 to TRBJ2-5; D remains unclear. The CDR3 loop spans 13 amino acids. CDR1 and CDR2 from the germline V gene are GTSNPN and SVGIG (reference sequence). V was clipped by 1 base and J by 1 base, with 7 bases between them.

V is TRBV10-3 and J is TRBJ2-1; maybe TRBD1 (5 bases). V lost 6 bases and J lost 4, with 10 bases in between. Germline CDR1 and CDR2: ENHRY and SYGVKD. The CDR3 is 13 residues long. The CDR3 nucleotides are TGTGCCATCAGCCCGGACACATACAATGAGCAGTTCTTC. Amino acid sequence: CAISPDTYNEQFF.

The chain recombines TRBV10-3 with TRBJ1-1; 9 nucleotides line up with TRBD1. This CDR3 has 14 amino acids. The trim removed 3 bases at V and 5 bases at J, leaving 4 bases unmatched. Germline CDR1 and CDR2: ENHRY and SYGVKD. The CDR3 region has the DNA TGTGCCATCAGTGACTACAGGGGGCATACTGAAGCTTTCTTT. It encodes CAISDYRGHTEAFF.

This chain uses TRBV4-1 with TRBJ2-7; tentative D call: TRBD1 (5 bases). The V gene lost 0 bases and the J gene lost 3 bases, with 21 bases spanning the gap. Germline V gene lookup returns CDR1 MGHRA and CDR2 YSYEKL. The CDR3 extends over 18 amino acids. The CDR3 protein is CASSQDSSGRQIIYEQYF. The CDR3 DNA reads as TGCGCCAGCAGCCAAGATTCTTCAGGGCGACAAATTATCTACGAGCAGTACTTC.

This chain joins TRBV12-5 and TRBJ2-1; D is possibly TRBD1 (5 bases). The CDR3 consists of 15 residues. CDR1 LGHNT and CDR2 FRNRAP come from the germline V gene. Trimming took off 3 bases at V and 0 bases at J, with 9 bases between the two ends. The CDR3 DNA sequence: TGTGCTAGTGGTTTAACAGGTAGCTCCTACAATGAGCAGTTCTTC. Translated: CASGLTGSSYNEQFF. The whole variable domain, filled in from reference TRBV12-5 and TRBJ2-1, reads DARVTQTPRHKVTEMGQEVTMRCQPILGHNTVFWYRQTMMQGLELLAYFRNRAPLDDSGMPKDRFSAEMPDATLATLKIQPSEPRDSAVYFCASGLTGSSYNEQFFGPGTRLTVL.

This chain uses TRBV10-3 with TRBJ2-3, with TRBD2 matching 12 bases. The germline V gene encodes CDR1 ENHRY and CDR2 SYGVKD. Losses at the gene ends were 3 bases for V and 1 base for J; bases not matched to a gene: 11. CDR3 length: 19 residues. The CDR3 sequence is CAISEGTSGWFEGTDTQYF. The CDR3, as DNA: TGTGCCATCAGTGAAGGGACTAGCGGGTGGTTTGAGGGCACAGATACGCAGTATTTT.

This clone was counted a few times. This chain joins TRBV2 and TRBJ1-3, with D uncertain. The germline V and J ends were trimmed by 7 bases and 0 bases, with 7 bases remaining between them. The V gene's germline CDR1 is SNHLY and CDR2 FYNNEI. CDR3 length: 13 residues. CDR3 bases: TGTGCCAGCAAACTAAGCTCTGGAAACACCATATATTTT. Amino acids: CASKLSSGNTIYF.

The rearrangement uses TRBV30 and TRBJ2-1, with 12 bases that match TRBD2. The CDR3 spans 15 residues. Germline loops: CDR1 GTSNPN, CDR2 SVGIG (reference sequence). V lost 8 bases to trimming and J lost 9 bases; unmatched junction nucleotides: 14. CDR3 sequence reads: CARSPLAGGPGEQFF. The CDR3 nucleotides read TGTGCCCGCTCCCCTCTAGCGGGGGGGCCTGGTGAGCAGTTCTTC.

DNA for the CDR3: TGTGCCAGTAGTATGCCCGGGACAGCCCTCTATGGCTACACCTTC. Amino acid sequence: CASSMPGTALYGYTF. This chain connects TRBV19 to TRBJ1-2; TRBD1 aligns across 7 bases. Germline values: CDR1 LNHDA, CDR2 SQIVND (reference sequence). Germline trimming cut 3 bases from V and 4 bases from J; bases unmatched to any gene: 8. The CDR3 contains 15 residues.

The V call is TRBV25-1, the J call TRBJ2-1; unclear D gene. The germline gives CDR1 MGHDK, CDR2 SYGVNS. The CDR3 length is 13 residues. V lost 2 bases and J lost 8, with 10 bases in between. The CDR3 loop reads CASSERTTDEQFF. CDR3 bases: TGTGCCAGCAGTGAACGTACTACCGATGAGCAGTTCTTC.

V usage is TRBV28 and J usage is TRBJ2-3, with 9 nucleotides matching TRBD2. Germline CDR1 and CDR2: MDHEN and SYDVKM. The V segment lost 9 bases and the J segment 4 bases; nucleotides outside the gene matches: 8. CDR3 length: 14 amino acids. This chain's CDR3 is CASLGLAWADTQYF. In DNA, the CDR3 is TGTGCCAGTCTCGGACTAGCGTGGGCAGATACGCAGTATTTT.

V and J are TRBV19 and TRBJ2-1; D perhaps matches TRBD2 (5 bases). This CDR3 has 12 amino acids. The germline V gene has CDR1 LNHDA and CDR2 SQIVND (reference sequence). The ends were cut back, 3 bases at V and 10 bases at J, with 10 bases in the middle. CDR3 in DNA: TGTGCCAGTAGTATTAGAGGGTACGAGCAGTTCTTC. Its protein product is CASSIRGYEQFF.

This rearrangement joins TRBV7-2 to TRBJ2-1, with 13 bases matching TRBD2. This CDR3 has 16 amino acids. V was clipped by 5 bases and J by 2 bases; unmatched bases: 3. The germline V gene encodes CDR1 SGHTA and CDR2 FQGNSA. The CDR3, as DNA: TGTGCCAGCAGCCGGACTAGCGGGAGCCCCTACAATGAGCAGTTCTTC. Its translation is CASSRTSGSPYNEQFF.

This chain joins TRBV19 and TRBJ1-2, with 8 bases lining up with TRBD1. The ends lost 7 bases at V and 6 bases at J; junction bases unmatched: 10. Germline-derived CDR1 and CDR2 are LNHDA and SQIVND (reference sequence). The CDR3 is made up of 14 amino acids. The CDR3, as DNA: TGTGCCAGTACCCAGGGCAGGGGGCTAAATGGCTACACCTTC. The encoded protein is CASTQGRGLNGYTF.

The CDR3 region is CASRGQGDEQYF. The CDR3 nucleotides read TGTGCCAGCAGGGGACAGGGCGACGAGCAGTACTTC. V and J are TRBV5-4 and TRBJ2-7; TRBD1 matches at 9 bases. The CDR3 is 12 residues long. Germline loops: CDR1 SGHNT, CDR2 YYREEE (reference sequence). The V and J ends lost 5 bases and 5 bases, in that order; junction bases with no gene match: 2.